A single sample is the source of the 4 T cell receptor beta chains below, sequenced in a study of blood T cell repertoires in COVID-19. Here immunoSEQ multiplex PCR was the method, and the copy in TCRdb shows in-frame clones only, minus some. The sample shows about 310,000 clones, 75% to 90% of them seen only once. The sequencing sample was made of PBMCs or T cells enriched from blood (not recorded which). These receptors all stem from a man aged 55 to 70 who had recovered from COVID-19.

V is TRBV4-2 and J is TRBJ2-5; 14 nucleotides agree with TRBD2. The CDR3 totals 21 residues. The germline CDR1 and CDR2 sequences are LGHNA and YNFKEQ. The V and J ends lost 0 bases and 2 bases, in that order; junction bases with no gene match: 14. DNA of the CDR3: TGTGCCAGCAGCCAAGATCTTGGGGTGTATGGGACTAGCGGGAGTCAAGAGACCCAGTACTTC. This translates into CASSQDLGVYGTSGSQETQYF.

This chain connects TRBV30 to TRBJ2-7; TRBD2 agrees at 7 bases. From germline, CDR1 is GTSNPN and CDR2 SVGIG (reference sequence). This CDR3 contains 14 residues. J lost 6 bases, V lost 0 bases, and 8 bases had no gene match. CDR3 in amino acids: CAWSVAAGVGEQYF. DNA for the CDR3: TGTGCCTGGAGTGTTGCTGCGGGGGTGGGCGAGCAGTACTTC.

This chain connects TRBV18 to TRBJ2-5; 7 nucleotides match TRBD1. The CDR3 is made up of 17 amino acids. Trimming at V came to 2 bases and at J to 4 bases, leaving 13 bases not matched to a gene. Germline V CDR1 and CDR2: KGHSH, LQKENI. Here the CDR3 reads CASSPGATGIILETQYF. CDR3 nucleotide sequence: TGTGCCAGCTCACCAGGGGCGACAGGGATCATTTTAGAGACCCAGTACTTC. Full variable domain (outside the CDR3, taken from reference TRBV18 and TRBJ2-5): NAGVMQNPRHLVRRRGQEARLRCSPMKGHSHVYWYRQLPEEGLKFMVYLQKENIIDESGMPKERFSAEFPKEGPSILRIQQVVRGDSAAYFCASSPGATGIILETQYFGPGTRLLVL.

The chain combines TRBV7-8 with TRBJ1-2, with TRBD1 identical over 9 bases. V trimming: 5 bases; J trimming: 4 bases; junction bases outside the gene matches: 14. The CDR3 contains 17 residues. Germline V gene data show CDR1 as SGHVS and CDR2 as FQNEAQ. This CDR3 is CASSQSVGTGTSYGYTF. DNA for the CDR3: TGTGCCAGCAGCCAAAGCGTAGGGACAGGGACAAGCTATGGCTACACCTTC.